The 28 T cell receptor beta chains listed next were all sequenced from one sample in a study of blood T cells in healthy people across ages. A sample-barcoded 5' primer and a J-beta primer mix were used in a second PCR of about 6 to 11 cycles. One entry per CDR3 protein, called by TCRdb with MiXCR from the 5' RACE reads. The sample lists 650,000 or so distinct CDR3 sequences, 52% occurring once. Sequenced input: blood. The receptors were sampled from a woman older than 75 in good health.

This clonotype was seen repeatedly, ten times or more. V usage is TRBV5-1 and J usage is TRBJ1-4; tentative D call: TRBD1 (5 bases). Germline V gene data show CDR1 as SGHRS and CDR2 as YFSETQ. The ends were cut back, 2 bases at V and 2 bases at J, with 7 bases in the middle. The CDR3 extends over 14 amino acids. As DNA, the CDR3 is TGCGCCAGCAGCTTCGAGGGGACTAATGAAAAACTGTTTTTT. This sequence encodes CASSFEGTNEKLFF.

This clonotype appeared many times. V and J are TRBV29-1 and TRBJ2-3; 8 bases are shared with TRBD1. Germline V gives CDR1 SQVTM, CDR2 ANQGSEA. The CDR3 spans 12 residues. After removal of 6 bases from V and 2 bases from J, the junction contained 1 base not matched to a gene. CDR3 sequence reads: CSVQGDTDTQYF. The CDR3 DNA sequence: TGCAGCGTACAGGGGGACACAGATACGCAGTATTTT.

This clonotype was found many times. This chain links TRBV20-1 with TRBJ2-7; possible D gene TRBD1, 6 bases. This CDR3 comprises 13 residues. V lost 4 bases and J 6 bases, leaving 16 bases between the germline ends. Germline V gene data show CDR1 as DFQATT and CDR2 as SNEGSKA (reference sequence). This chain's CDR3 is CSAKHGTRGEQYF. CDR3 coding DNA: TGCAGTGCTAAACACGGGACACGGGGCGAGCAGTACTTC.

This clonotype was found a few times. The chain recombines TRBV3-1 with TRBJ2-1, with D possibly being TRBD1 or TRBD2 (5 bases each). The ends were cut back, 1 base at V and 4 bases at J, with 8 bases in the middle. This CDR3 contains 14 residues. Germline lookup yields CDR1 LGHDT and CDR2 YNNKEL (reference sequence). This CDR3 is CASSQGGFYNEQFF. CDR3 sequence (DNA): TGTGCCAGCAGCCAAGGGGGGTTTTACAATGAGCAGTTCTTC.

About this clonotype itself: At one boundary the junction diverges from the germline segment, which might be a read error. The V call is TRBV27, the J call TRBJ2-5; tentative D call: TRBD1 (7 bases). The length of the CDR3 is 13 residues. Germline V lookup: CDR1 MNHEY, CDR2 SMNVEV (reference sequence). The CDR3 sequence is CTSSFQGGREQYF. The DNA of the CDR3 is TGTACCAGCAGTTTCCAGGGGGGCCGAGAGCAGTACTTC.

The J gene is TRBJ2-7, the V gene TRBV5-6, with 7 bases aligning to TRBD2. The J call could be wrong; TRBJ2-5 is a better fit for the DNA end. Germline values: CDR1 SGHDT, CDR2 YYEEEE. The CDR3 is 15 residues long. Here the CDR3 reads CASSQSGNGRETQYF. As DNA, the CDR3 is TGTGCCAGCAGCCAAAGCGGGAACGGTCGAGAGACCCAGTACTTC.

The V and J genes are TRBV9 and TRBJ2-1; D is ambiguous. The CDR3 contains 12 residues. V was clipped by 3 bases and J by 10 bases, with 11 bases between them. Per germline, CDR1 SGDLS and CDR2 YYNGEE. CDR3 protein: CASSGAGREQFF. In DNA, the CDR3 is TGTGCCAGCAGCGGCGCTGGACGCGAGCAGTTCTTC.

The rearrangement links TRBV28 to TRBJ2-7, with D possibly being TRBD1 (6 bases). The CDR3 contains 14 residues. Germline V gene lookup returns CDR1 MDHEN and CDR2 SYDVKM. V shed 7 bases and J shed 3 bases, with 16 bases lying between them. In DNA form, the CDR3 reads TGTGCCAGCACCTCCGGGACACCCAGCTACGAGCAGTACTTC. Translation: CASTSGTPSYEQYF.

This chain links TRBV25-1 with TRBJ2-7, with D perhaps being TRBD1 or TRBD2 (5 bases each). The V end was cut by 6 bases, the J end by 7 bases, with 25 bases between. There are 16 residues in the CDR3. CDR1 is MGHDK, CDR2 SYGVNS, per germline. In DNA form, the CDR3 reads TGTGCCAGCAGCCCCCCCCGGGGACCCGTATACAATGAGCAGTACTTC. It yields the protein CASSPPRGPVYNEQYF.

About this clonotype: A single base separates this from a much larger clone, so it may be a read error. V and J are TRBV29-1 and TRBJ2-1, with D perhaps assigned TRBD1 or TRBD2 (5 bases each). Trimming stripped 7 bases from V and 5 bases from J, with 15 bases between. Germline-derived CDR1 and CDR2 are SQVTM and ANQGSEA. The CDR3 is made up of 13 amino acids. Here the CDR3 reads CSAGRAWDNEQFF. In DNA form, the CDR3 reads TGCAGCGCGGGACGAGCTTGGGACAATGAGCAGTTCTTC.

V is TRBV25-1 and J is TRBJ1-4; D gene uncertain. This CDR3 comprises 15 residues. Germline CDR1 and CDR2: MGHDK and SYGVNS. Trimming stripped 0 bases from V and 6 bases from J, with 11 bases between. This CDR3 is CASSEYITDDEKLFF. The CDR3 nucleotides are TGTGCCAGCAGTGAATATATTACAGATGATGAAAAACTGTTTTTT.

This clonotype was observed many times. The CDR3 loop reads CASSARTSGGSYNEQFF. In DNA, the CDR3 is TGTGCCAGCAGCGCGAGGACTAGCGGGGGATCCTACAATGAGCAGTTCTTC. V is TRBV9 and J is TRBJ2-1; 13 bases match TRBD2. CDR3 length equals 17 residues. V gave up 3 bases and J gave up 1 base; unmatched junction bases: 4. Germline CDR1 reads SGDLS; CDR2 reads YYNGEE.

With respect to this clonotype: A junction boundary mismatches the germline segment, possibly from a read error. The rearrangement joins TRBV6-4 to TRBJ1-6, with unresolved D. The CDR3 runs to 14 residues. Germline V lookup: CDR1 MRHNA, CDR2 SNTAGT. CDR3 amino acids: CASSVSPGNSSLHF. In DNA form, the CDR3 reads TGTGCCAGCAGCGTCAGCCCGGGCAATTCATCCCTCCACTTT.

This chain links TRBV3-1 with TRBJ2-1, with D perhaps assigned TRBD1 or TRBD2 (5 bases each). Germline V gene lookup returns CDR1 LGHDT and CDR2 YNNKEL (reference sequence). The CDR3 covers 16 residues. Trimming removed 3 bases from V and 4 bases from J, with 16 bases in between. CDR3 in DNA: TGTGCCAGCAGCCATCGTCCTGAGGGGCGATACAATGAGCAGTTCTTC. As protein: CASSHRPEGRYNEQFF.

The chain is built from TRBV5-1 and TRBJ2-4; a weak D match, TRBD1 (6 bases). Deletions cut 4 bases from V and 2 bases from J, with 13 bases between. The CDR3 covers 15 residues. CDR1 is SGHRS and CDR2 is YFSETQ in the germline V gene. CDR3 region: CASSNREWPKNIQYF. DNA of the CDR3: TGCGCCAGCAGCAACAGGGAGTGGCCCAAAAACATTCAGTACTTC.

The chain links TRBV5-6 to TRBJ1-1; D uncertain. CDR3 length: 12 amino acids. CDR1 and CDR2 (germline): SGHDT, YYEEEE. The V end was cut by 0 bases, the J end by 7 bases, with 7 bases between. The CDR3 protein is CASSLGVGEAFF. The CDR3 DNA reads TGTGCCAGCAGCTTGGGAGTCGGTGAAGCTTTCTTT.

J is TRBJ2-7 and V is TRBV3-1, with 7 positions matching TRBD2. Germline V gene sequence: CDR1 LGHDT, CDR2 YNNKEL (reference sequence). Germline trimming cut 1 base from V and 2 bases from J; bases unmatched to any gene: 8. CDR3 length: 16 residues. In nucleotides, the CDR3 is TGTGCCAGCAGCCAAGGAATAGCGGGCCAAACCTACGAGCAGTACTTC. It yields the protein CASSQGIAGQTYEQYF.

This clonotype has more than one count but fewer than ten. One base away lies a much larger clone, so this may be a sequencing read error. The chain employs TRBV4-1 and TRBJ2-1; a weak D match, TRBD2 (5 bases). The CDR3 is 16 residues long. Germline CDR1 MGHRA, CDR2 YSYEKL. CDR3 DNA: TGCGTCAGCAGCCAAGTTTGGCCTAGCTCTTACAATGAGCAGTTCTTC. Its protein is CVSSQVWPSSYNEQFF.

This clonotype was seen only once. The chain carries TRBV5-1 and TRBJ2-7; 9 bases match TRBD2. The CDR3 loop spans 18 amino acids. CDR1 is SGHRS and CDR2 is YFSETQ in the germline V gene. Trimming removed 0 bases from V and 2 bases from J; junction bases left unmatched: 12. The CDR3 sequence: CASSLARGLAGTTYEQYF. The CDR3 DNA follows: TGCGCCAGCAGCTTGGCCCGGGGGCTAGCGGGGACCACCTACGAGCAGTACTTC.

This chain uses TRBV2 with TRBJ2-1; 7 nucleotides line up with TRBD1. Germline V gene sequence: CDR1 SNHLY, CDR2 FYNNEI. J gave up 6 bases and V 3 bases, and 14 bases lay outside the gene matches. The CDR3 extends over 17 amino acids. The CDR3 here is CASSEPRQGLGLNEQFF. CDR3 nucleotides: TGTGCCAGCAGTGAGCCCAGACAGGGTTTAGGGCTCAATGAGCAGTTCTTC.

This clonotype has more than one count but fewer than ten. The CDR3 loop is CASSPETLSTGELFF. The DNA for the CDR3 is TGTGCCAGCAGTCCGGAGACACTCAGCACCGGGGAGCTGTTTTTT. The chain combines TRBV27 with TRBJ2-2, with D hard to call. The CDR3 extends over 15 amino acids. Germline-derived CDR1 and CDR2 are MNHEY and SMNVEV (reference sequence). Trimming pared 5 bases from V and 4 bases from J, leaving 14 bases between.

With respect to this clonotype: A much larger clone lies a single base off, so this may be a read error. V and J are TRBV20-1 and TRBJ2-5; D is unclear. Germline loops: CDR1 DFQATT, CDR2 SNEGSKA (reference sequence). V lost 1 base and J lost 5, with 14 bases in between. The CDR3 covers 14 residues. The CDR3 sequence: CSARGRPVSETQYF. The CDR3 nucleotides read TGCAGTGCTAGAGGCCGACCCGTCTCGGAGACCCAGTACTTC.

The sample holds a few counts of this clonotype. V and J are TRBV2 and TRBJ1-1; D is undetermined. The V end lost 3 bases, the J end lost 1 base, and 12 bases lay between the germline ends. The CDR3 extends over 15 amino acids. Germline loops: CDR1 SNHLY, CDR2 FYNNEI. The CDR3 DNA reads TGTGCCAGCAGTGATCTGGTGGTTTCGAACACTGAAGCTTTCTTT. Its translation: CASSDLVVSNTEAFF.

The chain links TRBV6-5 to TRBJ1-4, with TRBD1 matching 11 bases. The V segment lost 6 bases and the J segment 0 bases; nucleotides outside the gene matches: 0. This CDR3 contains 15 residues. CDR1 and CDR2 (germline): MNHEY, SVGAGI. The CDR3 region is CASRGQGATNEKLFF. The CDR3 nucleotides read TGTGCCAGCAGGGGACAGGGGGCAACTAATGAAAAACTGTTTTTT.

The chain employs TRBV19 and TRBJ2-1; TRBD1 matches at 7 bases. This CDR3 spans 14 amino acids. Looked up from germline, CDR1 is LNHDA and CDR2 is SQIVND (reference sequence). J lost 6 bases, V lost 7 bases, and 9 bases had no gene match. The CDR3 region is CASMATGRANEQFF. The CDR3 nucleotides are TGTGCCAGTATGGCGACAGGGCGGGCCAATGAGCAGTTCTTC.

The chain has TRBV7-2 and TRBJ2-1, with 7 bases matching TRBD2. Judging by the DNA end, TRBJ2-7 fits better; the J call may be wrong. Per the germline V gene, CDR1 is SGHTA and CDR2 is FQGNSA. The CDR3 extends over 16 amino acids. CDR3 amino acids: CASSSRGGSSYNEQYF. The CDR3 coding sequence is TGTGCCAGCAGCTCTCGAGGCGGGAGCTCCTACAATGAGCAGTACTTC.

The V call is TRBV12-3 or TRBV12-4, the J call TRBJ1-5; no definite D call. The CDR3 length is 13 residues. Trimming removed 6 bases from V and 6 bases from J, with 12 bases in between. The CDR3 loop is CASSITGGQPQHF. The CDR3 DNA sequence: TGTGCCAGCAGCATAACTGGAGGTCAGCCCCAGCATTTT.

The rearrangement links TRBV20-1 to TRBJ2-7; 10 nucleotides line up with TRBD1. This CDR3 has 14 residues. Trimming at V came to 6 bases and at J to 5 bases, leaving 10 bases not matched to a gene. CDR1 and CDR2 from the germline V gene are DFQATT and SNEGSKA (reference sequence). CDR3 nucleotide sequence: TGCAGTGCCCAAGACCGGGACAGGGGTAACGAGCAGTACTTC. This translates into CSAQDRDRGNEQYF.